This passage covers 11 T cell receptor beta chains from one sample sequenced in a study of T cell responses to AZD1222 COVID-19 vaccine. Profiled with immunoSEQ multiplex PCR; TCRdb holds only in-frame clones, not every one. The table includes tens of thousands of clones, roughly 89% detected once. The material sequenced was peripheral blood, taken 28 days after the second AZD1222 dose. Source of these receptors: an adult who received the AZD1222 COVID-19 vaccine.

This clone was seen a single time. The chain joins TRBV5-1 to TRBJ2-1; 12 nucleotides align to TRBD1. The V gene's germline CDR1 is SGHRS and CDR2 YFSETQ. CDR3 length: 21 residues. V shed 4 bases, J shed 7 bases, and the junction held 24 bases outside the gene matches. The CDR3 DNA is TGCGCCAGCAGCCCCAAACCGGGACAGGGGGCTCTAGCGGAGAGGGGGAATGAGCAGTTCTTC. This gives the protein CASSPKPGQGALAERGNEQFF. Full variable domain (outside the CDR3, taken from reference TRBV5-1 and TRBJ2-1): KAGVTQTPRYLIKTRGQQVTLSCSPISGHRSVSWYQQTPGQGLQFLFEYFSETQRNKGNFPGRFSGRQFSNSRSEMNVSTLELGDSALYLCASSPKPGQGALAERGNEQFFGPGTRLTVL.

The rearrangement links TRBV27 to TRBJ1-1; D call uncertain. Trimming removed 2 bases from V and 4 bases from J, with 8 bases in between. This CDR3 is built from 13 residues. CDR1 is MNHEY and CDR2 is SMNVEV in the germline V gene (reference sequence). CDR3 coding DNA: TGTGCCAGCAGTTTAAATGGAGGCACTGAAGCTTTCTTT. It encodes CASSLNGGTEAFF.

This chain uses TRBV29-1 with TRBJ1-2; TRBD1 matches 8 bases. Looked up from germline, CDR1 is SQVTM and CDR2 is ANQGSEA. Trimming removed 7 bases from V and 8 bases from J; junction bases left unmatched: 6. The CDR3 runs 11 residues. The CDR3 DNA sequence: TGCAGCGCGGAGGACAGGGACGGCTACACCTTC. It translates to CSAEDRDGYTF.

The chain has TRBV2 and TRBJ1-3; 8 positions agree with TRBD1. The germline CDR1 and CDR2 sequences are SNHLY and FYNNEI. This CDR3 has 15 residues. The V segment lost 6 bases and the J segment 0 bases; nucleotides outside the gene matches: 4. The chain's CDR3 is CASSLGQGSGNTIYF. The CDR3 DNA reads TGTGCCAGCAGCCTAGGACAGGGCTCTGGAAACACCATATATTTT.

The chain links TRBV10-2 to TRBJ1-2; D is possibly TRBD1 (6 bases). Trimming removed 2 bases from V and 4 bases from J, with 11 bases in between. CDR1 and CDR2 from the germline V gene are WSHSY and SAAADI. The CDR3 covers 14 residues. CDR3 nucleotide sequence: TGCGCCAGCAGTGAGCGCACAGGGTTCTATGGCTACACCTTC. Encoded protein: CASSERTGFYGYTF.

This chain uses TRBV5-4 with TRBJ2-3; D gene ambiguous. CDR1 SGHNT and CDR2 YYREEE come from the germline V gene (reference sequence). The length of the CDR3 is 16 residues. Trimming cost V 5 bases and J 2 bases, with 18 bases left between them. The DNA of the CDR3 is TGTGCCAGCAGTCTAGGACCCCACCCTTCCACAGATACGCAGTATTTT. Its protein is CASSLGPHPSTDTQYF. The full variable domain, in which reference TRBV5-4 and TRBJ2-3 provide the parts outside the CDR3, is ETGVTQSPTHLIKTRGQQVTLRCSSQSGHNTVSWYQQALGQGPQFIFQYYREEENGRGNFPPRFSGLQFPNYSSELNVNALELDDSALYLCASSLGPHPSTDTQYFGPGTRLTVL.

The chain links TRBV24-1 to TRBJ1-1, with D perhaps matching TRBD1 (5 bases). The germline V gene encodes CDR1 KGHDR and CDR2 SFDVKD. The CDR3 runs 15 residues. Trimming left V 5 bases short and J 3 bases short, with 15 bases between. The CDR3 bases are TGTGCCACCAGTGCCCCCCGCGAAGGGGACACTGAAGCTTTCTTT. Its translation is CATSAPREGDTEAFF.

This clone was detected a few times. V gene TRBV27 combines with J gene TRBJ2-1; D remains unclear. The CDR3 runs 11 residues. The V gene's germline CDR1 is MNHEY and CDR2 SMNVEV (reference sequence). Trimming took off 1 base at V and 7 bases at J, with 2 bases between the two ends. The CDR3 loop is CASSLFNEQFF. CDR3 in DNA: TGTGCCAGCAGTTTATTTAATGAGCAGTTCTTC.

The V call is TRBV19, the J call TRBJ2-4; a weak D match, TRBD2 (5 bases). The CDR3 runs to 16 residues. Trimming left V 6 bases short and J 1 base short, with 16 bases between. Per the germline V gene, CDR1 is LNHDA and CDR2 is SQIVND (reference sequence). The CDR3 here is CASSPRDPGAKNIQYF. The CDR3 nucleotides are TGTGCCAGTAGCCCTCGAGACCCGGGGGCCAAAAACATTCAGTACTTC.

The rearrangement uses TRBV30 and TRBJ1-1; maybe TRBD1 (6 bases). The CDR3 consists of 12 residues. CDR1 and CDR2 from the germline V gene are GTSNPN and SVGIG (reference sequence). V lost 4 bases to trimming and J lost 4 bases, with 10 bases between them. CDR3 sequence (DNA): TGTGCCTGGAACGGGGGCGGCACTGAAGCTTTCTTT. Translation gives CAWNGGGTEAFF.

The genes are TRBV27 and TRBJ2-7; TRBD2 might be the D (6 bases). Per the germline V gene, CDR1 is MNHEY and CDR2 is SMNVEV (reference sequence). The CDR3 loop spans 15 amino acids. V was clipped by 3 bases and J by 5 bases, with 17 bases between them. This CDR3 is CASSLYGRGGDEQYF. The CDR3, as DNA: TGTGCCAGCAGTTTGTATGGACGCGGCGGGGACGAGCAGTACTTC.